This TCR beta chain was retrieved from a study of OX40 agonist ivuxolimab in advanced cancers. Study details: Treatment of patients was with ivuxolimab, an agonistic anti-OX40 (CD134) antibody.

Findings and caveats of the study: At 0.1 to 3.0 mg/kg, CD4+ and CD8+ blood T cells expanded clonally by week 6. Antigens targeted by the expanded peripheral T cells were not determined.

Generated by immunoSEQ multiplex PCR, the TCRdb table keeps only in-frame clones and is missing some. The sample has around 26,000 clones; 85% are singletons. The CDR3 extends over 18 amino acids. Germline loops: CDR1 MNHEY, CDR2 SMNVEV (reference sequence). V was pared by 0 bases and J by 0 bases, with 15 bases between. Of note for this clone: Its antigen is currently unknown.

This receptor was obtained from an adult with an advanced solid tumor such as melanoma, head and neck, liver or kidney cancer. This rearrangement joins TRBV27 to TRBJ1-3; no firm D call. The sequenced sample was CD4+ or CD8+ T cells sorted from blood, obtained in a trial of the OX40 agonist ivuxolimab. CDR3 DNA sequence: TGTGCCAGCAGTTTATCCGAACTACAACGGCCCTCTGGAAACACCATATATTTT. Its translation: CASSLSELQRPSGNTIYF.